One sample yielded the 4 T cell receptor beta chains listed below, sequenced in a study of blood T cell repertoires in COVID-19 (dated by TCRdb to the early 2020s). Library method: the immunoSEQ multiplex PCR assay. The clones in this table, taken by TCRdb from immuneACCESS, are in-frame only. Not every clone is retained; where verified, under half of the shortfall comes from an unresolved V gene, and the cause of the rest is unknown. This sample gives a few hundred thousand clones in total; roughly 79% of them show up just once. 15% of the sample lies in the top ten. The sequenced sample consisted of PBMCs or T cells enriched from blood (not recorded which). The receptors derive from a man between 40 and 49 years old who had recovered from COVID-19.

This clone was counted between two and nine times. V is TRBV11-3 and J is TRBJ2-3; D not resolved. Trimming removed 2 bases at V and 2 bases at J, with 11 bases between. The germline V gene encodes CDR1 SGHNT and CDR2 YENEEA. The CDR3 sequence is 15 residues long. The CDR3 protein is CASSLSPYSTDTQYF. DNA for the CDR3: TGTGCCAGCAGCTTAAGTCCCTATTCCACAGATACGCAGTATTTT.

The count of this clone is one. The chain recombines TRBV3-1 (or the pseudogene TRBV3-2) with TRBJ1-1; D possibly corresponds to TRBD1 (5 bases). CDR1 is LGHDT and CDR2 is YNNKEL in the germline V gene (reference sequence). Trimming cost V 4 bases and J 6 bases, with 9 bases left between them. This CDR3 spans 12 amino acids. The CDR3 nucleotides are TGTGCCAGCAGCCTAGGGGAGGCTGAAGCTTTCTTT. It yields the protein CASSLGEAEAFF.

The V call is TRBV9, the J call TRBJ1-5; no clear D. The CDR3 runs 14 residues. Germline V gene data show CDR1 as SGDLS and CDR2 as YYNGEE. The germline V and J ends were trimmed by 4 bases and 0 bases, with 8 bases remaining between them. The CDR3 sequence is CASSRDISNQPQHF. The CDR3, as DNA: TGTGCCAGCAGCCGTGACATTAGCAATCAGCCCCAGCATTTT.

The gene calls are TRBV6-5 and TRBJ1-2; TRBD1 aligns across 7 bases. The CDR3 is made up of 15 amino acids. Unmatched junction bases numbered 13, after V lost 5 bases and J lost 7 bases. The germline V gene encodes CDR1 MNHEY and CDR2 SVGAGI. The DNA of the CDR3 is TGTGCCAGCAGTCTGCGGGCCAGGGGGTACGGTGGCTACACCTTC. It translates to CASSLRARGYGGYTF.